Shown below are 21 T cell receptor beta chains from a single sample sequenced in a study of cytomegalovirus exposure and HLA in healthy donors. In the PCR, 60 Vbeta and 13 Jbeta primers were used. The assay was immunoSEQ multiplex PCR, and TCRdb's table has in-frame clones only and misses some. The sample has 60,000 to 80,000 clones. Sequences were obtained from PBMCs. These receptors came from a man aged 40-50 years in good health and CMV-seronegative.

Here the CDR3 DNA reads TGTGCCAGCGGGGGGGAGCCCTACGAGCAGTACTTC. This sequence encodes CASGGEPYEQYF. The V and J genes are TRBV9 and TRBJ2-7; 7 nucleotides align to TRBD2. V shed 7 bases and J 2 bases; nucleotides not matched to a gene: 3. CDR3 length: 12 amino acids. The germline CDR1 and CDR2 sequences are SGDLS and YYNGEE.

The chain employs TRBV19 and TRBJ1-4, with TRBD1 matching 9 bases. Germline assignment: CDR1 LNHDA and CDR2 SQIVND (reference sequence). This CDR3 comprises 15 residues. After removal of 7 bases from V and 8 bases from J, the junction contained 11 bases not matched to a gene. CDR3: CASTPTGGAGEKLFF. In DNA form, the CDR3 reads TGTGCCAGTACCCCGACAGGGGGAGCTGGCGAAAAACTGTTTTTT.

The chain is built from TRBV19 and TRBJ1-6, with unresolved D. With 3 bases removed from V and 7 bases from J, the gap between germline ends came to 10 bases. The V gene's germline CDR1 is LNHDA and CDR2 SQIVND (reference sequence). This CDR3 region has 14 residues. The chain's CDR3 is CASSIIQANSPLHF. The CDR3 DNA follows: TGTGCCAGTAGTATTATCCAAGCAAATTCACCCCTCCACTTT.

This chain connects TRBV6-5 to TRBJ1-1; possibly TRBD1 for D (5 bases). Germline CDR1 is MNHEY and CDR2 is SVGAGI. V lost 0 bases and J 0 bases, leaving 8 bases between the germline ends. The CDR3 spans 15 residues. CDR3: CASSYSATVNTEAFF. The CDR3 coding sequence is TGTGCCAGCAGTTACTCAGCGACAGTGAACACTGAAGCTTTCTTT.

V and J are TRBV29-1 and TRBJ2-1; D perhaps matches TRBD1 (5 bases). Germline V gene lookup returns CDR1 SQVTM and CDR2 ANQGSEA. V lost 7 bases to trimming and J lost 3 bases, with 10 bases between them. The CDR3 consists of 12 residues. The CDR3 DNA follows: TGCAGCGGCGGACAAGGCTACAATGAGCAGTTCTTC. Amino acid sequence: CSGGQGYNEQFF.

The chain is built from TRBV27 and TRBJ1-1, with 11 bases aligning to TRBD1. J was trimmed by 4 bases and V by 9 bases; bases with no gene match: 4. CDR1 and CDR2 from the germline V gene are MNHEY and SMNVEV (reference sequence). This CDR3 is 13 amino acids long. The CDR3 spells CASRTGGLTEAFF. The CDR3 DNA is TGTGCCAGTAGGACAGGGGGCCTCACTGAAGCTTTCTTT.

The gene calls are TRBV11-2 and TRBJ1-2; D is uncertain. Trimming took off 1 base at V and 7 bases at J, with 7 bases between the two ends. Germline CDR1 and CDR2: SGHAT and FQNNGV. This CDR3 has 12 amino acids. CDR3 nucleotide sequence: TGTGCCAGCAGCTTAGGAGGATCTGGCTACACCTTC. This gives the protein CASSLGGSGYTF.

This chain links TRBV11-2 with TRBJ2-1, with a weak D call TRBD2 (5 bases). The germline CDR1 and CDR2 sequences are SGHAT and FQNNGV. V was trimmed by 0 bases and J by 12 bases, leaving 9 bases between them. The length of the CDR3 is 12 residues. The CDR3 is CASSLDLGRQFF. The CDR3 coding sequence is TGTGCCAGCAGCTTAGATTTGGGGAGGCAGTTCTTC.

The gene calls are TRBV10-1 and TRBJ2-7, with 9 positions matching TRBD1. Germline CDR1 and CDR2: WNHNN and SYGVQD (reference sequence). J lost 0 bases, V lost 10 bases, and 13 bases had no gene match. The CDR3 is 16 amino acids. This CDR3 reads CANLPGQGSSSYEQYF. As DNA, the CDR3 is TGCGCCAATTTACCGGGACAGGGATCTTCCTCCTACGAGCAGTACTTC.

The CDR3 nucleotides are TGTGCAAGTCGCTTAGCGAGACTAACCGCGGCTAACTATGGCTACACCTTC. Its translation: CASRLARLTAANYGYTF. The chain uses TRBV12-2 and TRBJ1-2. TRBV12-2 represents a pseudogene. The CDR3 loop spans 17 amino acids.

The gene calls are TRBV10-3 and TRBJ2-1, with 8 positions matching TRBD1. The CDR3 totals 14 residues. Germline V CDR1 and CDR2: ENHRY, SYGVKD. Trimming at V came to 5 bases and at J to 2 bases, leaving 2 bases not matched to a gene. The CDR3 sequence is CAISIQGAYNEQFF. For the CDR3, the DNA is TGTGCCATCAGTATACAGGGGGCCTACAATGAGCAGTTCTTC.

The chain links TRBV30 to TRBJ2-2, with D perhaps TRBD1 (5 bases). Germline values: CDR1 GTSNPN, CDR2 SVGIG (reference sequence). Deletions cut 4 bases from V and 7 bases from J, with 13 bases between. The CDR3 runs to 13 residues. CDR3 DNA sequence: TGTGCCTGGAACCCAGGGTCACACGGGGAGCTGTTTTTT. It translates to CAWNPGSHGELFF.

This chain links TRBV5-6 with TRBJ2-2, with D perhaps matching TRBD2 (6 bases). V lost 0 bases, J lost 7 bases, and 10 bases lay in between. The CDR3 loop spans 14 amino acids. CDR1 and CDR2 from the germline V gene are SGHDT and YYEEEE. CDR3 sequence (DNA): TGTGCCAGCAGCTTGGGCGGGGACGGCGGGGAGCTGTTTTTT. It translates to CASSLGGDGGELFF.

The chain joins TRBV11-2 to TRBJ1-5; tentatively, D is TRBD1 (6 bases). The CDR3 is 15 residues long. Trimming pared 5 bases from V and 7 bases from J, leaving 18 bases between. Germline V gene sequence: CDR1 SGHAT, CDR2 FQNNGV. The CDR3 DNA sequence: TGTGCCAGCAGCCCCAACGGGGGGGCCTGGCAGCCCCAGCATTTT. Encoded protein: CASSPNGGAWQPQHF.

The CDR3 DNA reads TGTGCCAGCCGGGGACAGTTTAATTCACCCCTCCACTTT. It translates to CASRGQFNSPLHF. The chain carries TRBV6-5 and TRBJ1-6; 7 nucleotides match TRBD1. The CDR3 spans 13 residues. The germline CDR1 and CDR2 sequences are MNHEY and SVGAGI. Unmatched junction bases numbered 4, after V lost 8 bases and J lost 6 bases.

The V gene is TRBV11-2, the J gene TRBJ2-5; TRBD2 agrees at 9 bases. The trim removed 0 bases at V and 4 bases at J, leaving 9 bases unmatched. CDR1 is SGHAT and CDR2 is FQNNGV in the germline V gene. CDR3 size: 17 residues. DNA for the CDR3: TGTGCCAGCAGCTTAGATCGAATAGCGGGGGTATCAGAGACCCAGTACTTC. It translates to CASSLDRIAGVSETQYF.

The chain has TRBV28 and TRBJ1-2; D gene ambiguous. V was pared by 10 bases and J by 8 bases, with 17 bases between. Germline CDR1 reads MDHEN; CDR2 reads SYDVKM. The CDR3 contains 12 residues. The CDR3 is CAISLAGVGYTF. Written as DNA, the CDR3 is TGTGCCATCTCTTTAGCCGGAGTCGGCTACACCTTC.

The V and J genes are TRBV6-1 and TRBJ1-1; possible D gene TRBD1, 5 bases. Trimming removed 5 bases at V and 0 bases at J, with 13 bases between. The CDR3 sequence is 15 residues long. Germline CDR1 reads MNHNS; CDR2 reads SASEGT. CDR3 DNA sequence: TGTGCCAGCAGTCAACTCTCCAGGGTGAACACTGAAGCTTTCTTT. Translating gives CASSQLSRVNTEAFF.

The rearrangement joins TRBV13 to TRBJ2-7; D possibly corresponds to TRBD1 (7 bases). CDR1 and CDR2 (germline): PRHDT, FYEKMQ (reference sequence). The V and J ends lost 5 bases and 10 bases respectively, with 21 bases between them. The CDR3 is 14 amino acids. CDR3 sequence (DNA): TGTGCCAGCAGCACCCATCCTCAGGGGGGCGGACAGTACTTC. Translated, it gives CASSTHPQGGGQYF.

The chain couples TRBV7-9 to TRBJ2-7; 16 nucleotides match TRBD2. J gave up 11 bases and V 5 bases, and 9 bases lay outside the gene matches. This CDR3 has 15 residues. Germline V gene sequence: CDR1 SEHNR, CDR2 FQNEAQ (reference sequence). The CDR3 nucleotides read TGTGCCAGCAGCATGGGACTAGCGGGAGGGCCAGGGGAGTACTTC. It encodes CASSMGLAGGPGEYF.

The V and J genes are TRBV18 and TRBJ2-1, with 10 bases fitting TRBD2. CDR3 length: 16 amino acids. Per germline, CDR1 KGHSH and CDR2 LQKENI. Germline trimming cut 4 bases from V and 3 bases from J; bases unmatched to any gene: 6. The CDR3 spells CASSRLSGRDYNEQFF. CDR3 coding DNA: TGTGCCAGCTCACGACTCAGCGGGAGGGACTACAATGAGCAGTTCTTC.